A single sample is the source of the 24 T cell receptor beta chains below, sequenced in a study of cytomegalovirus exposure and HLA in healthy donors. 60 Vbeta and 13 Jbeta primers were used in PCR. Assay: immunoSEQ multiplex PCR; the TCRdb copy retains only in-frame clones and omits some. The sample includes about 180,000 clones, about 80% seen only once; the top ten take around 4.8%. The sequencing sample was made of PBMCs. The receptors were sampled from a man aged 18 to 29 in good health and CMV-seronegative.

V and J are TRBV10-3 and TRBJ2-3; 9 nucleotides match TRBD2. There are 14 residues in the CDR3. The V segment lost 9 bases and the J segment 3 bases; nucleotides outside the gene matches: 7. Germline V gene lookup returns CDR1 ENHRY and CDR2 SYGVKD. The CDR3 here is CAIRAGGNTDTQYF. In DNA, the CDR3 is TGTGCCATAAGAGCGGGGGGTAATACAGATACGCAGTATTTT.

DNA for the CDR3: TGTGCCATCAGCTACGACAGGGGTTACTACAATGAGCAGTTCTTC. It specifies CAISYDRGYYNEQFF. The rearrangement links TRBV10-3 to TRBJ2-1, with TRBD1 matching 8 bases. With V trimmed by 6 bases and J by 3 bases, 7 bases remained unmatched. The CDR3 contains 15 residues. CDR1 ENHRY and CDR2 SYGVKD come from the germline V gene.

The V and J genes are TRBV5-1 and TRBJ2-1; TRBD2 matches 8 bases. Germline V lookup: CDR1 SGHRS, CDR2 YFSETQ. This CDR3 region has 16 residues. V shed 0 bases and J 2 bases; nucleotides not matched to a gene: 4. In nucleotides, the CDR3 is TGCGCCAGCAGCTTGGTCGGCGGGAGGACCTACAATGAGCAGTTCTTC. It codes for CASSLVGGRTYNEQFF.

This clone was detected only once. CDR3 in amino acids: CASSGYRVTGYTF. The CDR3 DNA follows: TGCGCCAGCAGCGGATACAGGGTAACTGGCTACACCTTC. This chain uses TRBV4-1 with TRBJ1-2, with D possibly matching TRBD1 (6 bases). The germline V gene has CDR1 MGHRA and CDR2 YSYEKL. The CDR3 loop spans 13 amino acids. Trimming left V 5 bases short and J 7 bases short, with 14 bases between.

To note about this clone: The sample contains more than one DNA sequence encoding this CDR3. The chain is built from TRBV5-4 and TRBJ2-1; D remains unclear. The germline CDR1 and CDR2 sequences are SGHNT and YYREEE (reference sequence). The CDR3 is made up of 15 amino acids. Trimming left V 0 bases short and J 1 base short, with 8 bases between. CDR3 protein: CASSLGGSSYNEQFF. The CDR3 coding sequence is TGTGCCAGCAGCTTGGGAGGTAGTTCCTACAATGAGCAGTTCTTC.

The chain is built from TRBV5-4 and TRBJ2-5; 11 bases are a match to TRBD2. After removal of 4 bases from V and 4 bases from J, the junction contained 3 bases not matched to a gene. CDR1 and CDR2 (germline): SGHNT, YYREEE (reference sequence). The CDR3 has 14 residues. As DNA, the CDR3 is TGTGCCAGCAGCCCCGGACTAGCGGGAGAGACCCAGTACTTC. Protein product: CASSPGLAGETQYF.

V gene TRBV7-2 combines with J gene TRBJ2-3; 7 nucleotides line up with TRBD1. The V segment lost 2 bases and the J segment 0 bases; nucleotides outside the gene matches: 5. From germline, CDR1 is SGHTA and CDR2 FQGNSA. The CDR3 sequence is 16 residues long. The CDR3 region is CASSLSQGPSTDTQYF. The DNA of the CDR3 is TGTGCCAGCAGCTTATCACAGGGGCCTAGCACAGATACGCAGTATTTT.

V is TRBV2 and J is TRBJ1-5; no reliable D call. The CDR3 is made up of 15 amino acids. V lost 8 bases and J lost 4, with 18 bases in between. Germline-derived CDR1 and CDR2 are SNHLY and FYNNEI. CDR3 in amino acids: CASGQPERANQPQHF. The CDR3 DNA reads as TGTGCCAGCGGGCAGCCCGAGCGGGCGAATCAGCCCCAGCATTTT.

The CDR3 loop is CASRSGQEQPQHF. CDR3 DNA sequence: TGTGCCAGCAGATCCGGACAGGAGCAGCCCCAGCATTTT. The chain links TRBV2 to TRBJ1-5, with TRBD1 matching over 7 bases. The CDR3 has 13 residues. The J segment lost 7 bases and the V segment lost 6 bases, leaving 6 bases of the junction unmatched. Germline CDR1 is SNHLY and CDR2 is FYNNEI.

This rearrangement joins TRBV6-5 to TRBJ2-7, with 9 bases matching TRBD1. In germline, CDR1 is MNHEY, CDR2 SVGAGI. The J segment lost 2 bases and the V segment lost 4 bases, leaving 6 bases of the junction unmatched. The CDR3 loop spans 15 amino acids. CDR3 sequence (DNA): TGTGCCAGCAGTTCATGGACAGGGGAAACCTACGAGCAGTACTTC. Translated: CASSSWTGETYEQYF.

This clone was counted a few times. CDR3 protein: CASSFGGTGAFF. CDR3 coding DNA: TGTGCCAGCAGCTTCGGAGGTACCGGAGCTTTCTTT. The chain joins TRBV5-6 to TRBJ1-1, with D uncertain. V lost 2 bases, J lost 10 bases, and 12 bases lay in between. This CDR3 region has 12 residues. The germline gives CDR1 SGHDT, CDR2 YYEEEE.

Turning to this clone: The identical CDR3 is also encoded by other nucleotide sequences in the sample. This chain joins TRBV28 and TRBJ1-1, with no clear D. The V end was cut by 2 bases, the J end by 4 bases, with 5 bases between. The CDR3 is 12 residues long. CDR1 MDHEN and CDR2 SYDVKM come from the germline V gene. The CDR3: CASSLRVTEAFF. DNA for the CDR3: TGTGCCAGCAGTTTAAGAGTCACTGAAGCTTTCTTT.

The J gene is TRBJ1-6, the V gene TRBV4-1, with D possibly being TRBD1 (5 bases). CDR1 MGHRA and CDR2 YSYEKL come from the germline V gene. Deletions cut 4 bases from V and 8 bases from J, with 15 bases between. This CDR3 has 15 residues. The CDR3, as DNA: TGCGCCAGCAGCCGCATCGGGGGGGGAGATTCACCCCTCCACTTT. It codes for CASSRIGGGDSPLHF.

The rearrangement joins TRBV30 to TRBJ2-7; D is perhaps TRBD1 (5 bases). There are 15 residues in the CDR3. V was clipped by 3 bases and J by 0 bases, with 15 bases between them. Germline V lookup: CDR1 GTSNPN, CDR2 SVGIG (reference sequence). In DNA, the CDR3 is TGTGCCTGGAGCGACCCGTCCAGGGACTCCTACGAGCAGTACTTC. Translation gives CAWSDPSRDSYEQYF.

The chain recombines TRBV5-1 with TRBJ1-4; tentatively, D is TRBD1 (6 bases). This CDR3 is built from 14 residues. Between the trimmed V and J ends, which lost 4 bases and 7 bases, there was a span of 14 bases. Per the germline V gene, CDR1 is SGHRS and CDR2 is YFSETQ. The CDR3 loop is CASSARDNREKLFF. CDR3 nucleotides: TGCGCCAGCAGCGCCCGGGACAACCGTGAAAAACTGTTTTTT.

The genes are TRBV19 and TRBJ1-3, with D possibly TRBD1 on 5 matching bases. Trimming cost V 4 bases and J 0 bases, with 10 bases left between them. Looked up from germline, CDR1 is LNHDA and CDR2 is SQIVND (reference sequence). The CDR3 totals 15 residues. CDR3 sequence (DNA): TGTGCCAGTAGTACCCCGGACAACTCTGGAAACACCATATATTTT. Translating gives CASSTPDNSGNTIYF. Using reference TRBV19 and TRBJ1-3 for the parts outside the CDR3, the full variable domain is DGGITQSPKYLFRKEGQNVTLSCEQNLNHDAMYWYRQDPGQGLRLIYYSQIVNDFQKGDIAEGYSVSREKKESFPLTVTSAQKNPTAFYLCASSTPDNSGNTIYFGEGSWLTVV.

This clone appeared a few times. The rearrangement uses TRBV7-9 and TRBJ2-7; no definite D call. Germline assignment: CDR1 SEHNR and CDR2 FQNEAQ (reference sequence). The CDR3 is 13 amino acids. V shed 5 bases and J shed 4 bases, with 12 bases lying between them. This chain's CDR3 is CASSPKGAYEQYF. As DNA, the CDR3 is TGTGCCAGCAGCCCAAAAGGAGCTTACGAGCAGTACTTC.

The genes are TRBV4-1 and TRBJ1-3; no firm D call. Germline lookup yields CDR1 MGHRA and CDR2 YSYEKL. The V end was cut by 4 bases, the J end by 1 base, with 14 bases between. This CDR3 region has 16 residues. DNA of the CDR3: TGCGCCAGCAGCCCCTCCGGGTTTCGGTCTGGAAACACCATATATTTT. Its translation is CASSPSGFRSGNTIYF.

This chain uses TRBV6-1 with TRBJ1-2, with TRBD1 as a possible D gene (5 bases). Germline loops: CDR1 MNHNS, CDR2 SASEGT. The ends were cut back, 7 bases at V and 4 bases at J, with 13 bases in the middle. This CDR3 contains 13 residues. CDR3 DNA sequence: TGTGCCAGCACCCCGACAGCAGCCTATGGCTACACCTTC. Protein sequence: CASTPTAAYGYTF.

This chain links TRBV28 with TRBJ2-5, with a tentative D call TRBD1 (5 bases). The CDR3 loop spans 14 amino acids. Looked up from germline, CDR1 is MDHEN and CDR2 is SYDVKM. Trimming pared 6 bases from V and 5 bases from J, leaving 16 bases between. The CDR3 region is CASRTPGNRETQYF. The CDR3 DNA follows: TGTGCCAGCAGGACCCCAGGGAATAGGGAGACCCAGTACTTC.

The CDR3 coding sequence is TGTGCCAGCAGTAAGGGACAGGGGGCGCAGCAGCCCCAGCATTTT. Its protein is CASSKGQGAQQPQHF. V is TRBV28 and J is TRBJ1-5; TRBD1 agrees at 12 bases. Germline assignment: CDR1 MDHEN and CDR2 SYDVKM. The CDR3 covers 15 residues. After removal of 5 bases from V and 7 bases from J, the junction contained 6 bases not matched to a gene.

The CDR3, as DNA: TGTGCCAGCAGTTACTCGGGACAGGGACCAAAAGAGACCCAGTACTTC. This encodes CASSYSGQGPKETQYF. The J gene is TRBJ2-5, the V gene TRBV6-5; 9 bases agree with TRBD1. The germline CDR1 and CDR2 sequences are MNHEY and SVGAGI. The V segment lost 0 bases and the J segment 3 bases; nucleotides outside the gene matches: 5. The CDR3 is made up of 16 amino acids.

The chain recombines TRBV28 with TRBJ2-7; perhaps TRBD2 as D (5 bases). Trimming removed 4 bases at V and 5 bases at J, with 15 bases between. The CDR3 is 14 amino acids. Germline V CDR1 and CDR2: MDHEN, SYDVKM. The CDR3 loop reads CASSSRAEEDEQYF. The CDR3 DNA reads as TGTGCCAGCAGTTCCCGGGCCGAGGAGGACGAGCAGTACTTC.

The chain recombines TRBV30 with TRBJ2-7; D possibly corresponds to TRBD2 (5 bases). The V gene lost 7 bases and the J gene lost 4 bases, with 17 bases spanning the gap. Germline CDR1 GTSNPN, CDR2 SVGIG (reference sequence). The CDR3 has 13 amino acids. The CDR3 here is CASRPVGSYEQYF. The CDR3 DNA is TGTGCCTCACGGCCTGTTGGGAGTTACGAGCAGTACTTC.